These T cell receptor beta chains were read from a single sample in a study of Ad26.COV2.S vaccination and SARS-CoV-2 variants. The table came from immunoSEQ multiplex PCR; TCRdb's copy has only in-frame clones and leaves some out. The data hold about 680,000 clones, with 89% observed a single time. This material consisted of peripheral blood, taken in a trial of Ad26.COV2.S vaccine versus placebo. These receptors all stem from a person between 18 and 60 years old who received the Ad26.COV2.S COVID-19 vaccine or a placebo. The CDR3 runs from the conserved cysteine through the conserved F or W. The order of the fields is J gene, V gene, clone size, D gene, CDR3 length, CDR3 protein, CDR3 DNA. The D gene is left open where the match is weak. Size is omitted from some rows. Given values are once, few, many or a class for expanded clones.

TRBJ2-7 | TRBV19 | few | . | 13 | CASSPTLLYEQYF | TGTGCCAGTAGTCCAACCTTACTTTACGAGCAGTACTTC
TRBJ1-1 | TRBV7-2 | . | TRBD1 | 15 | CASSLDQTGGTEAFF | TGTGCCAGCAGCTTAGACCAGACAGGGGGTACTGAAGCTTTCTTT
TRBJ2-7 | TRBV18 | . | . | 13 | CASSPAPAYEQYF | TGTGCCAGCTCACCAGCCCCAGCCTACGAGCAGTACTTC
TRBJ2-5 | TRBV10-2 | . | TRBD2 | 15 | CASTLTSGIQETQYF | TGCGCCAGCACCTTGACTAGCGGAATACAAGAGACCCAGTACTTC
TRBJ1-3 | TRBV5-4 | . | . | 15 | CASSLGGAQGNTIYF | TGTGCCAGCAGCTTGGGGGGCGCCCAAGGAAACACCATATATTTT
TRBJ1-2 | TRBV30 | . | . | 15 | CAWTVLLGTNYGYTF | TGTGCCTGGACGGTCTTACTGGGAACTAACTATGGCTACACCTTC
TRBJ1-5 | TRBV3-1/TRBV3-2 | . | . | 14 | CASSQQGRTQPQHF | TGTGCCAGCAGCCAACAAGGACGGACGCAGCCCCAGCATTTT
TRBJ2-2 | TRBV25-1 | . | TRBD2 | 18 | CASSEPSGGLSNTGELFF | TGTGCCAGCAGTGAGCCTAGCGGGGGCCTTTCGAACACCGGGGAGCTGTTTTTT
TRBJ2-7 | TRBV18 | . | . | 14 | CASSPDRGSYEQYF | TGTGCCAGCTCACCAGACCGGGGTTCCTACGAGCAGTACTTC
TRBJ1-6 | TRBV7-2 | . | . | 13 | CASSLEGNSPLHF | TGTGCCAGCAGCTTAGAGGGAAATTCACCCCTCCACTTT
TRBJ1-1 | TRBV11-2 | . | . | 14 | CASRKDARRTEAFF | TGTGCCAGCAGGAAAGACGCGAGGAGGACTGAAGCTTTCTTT
TRBJ1-2 | TRBV6-5 | . | TRBD1 | 14 | CASSTGTGGYGYTF | TGTGCCAGCAGTACCGGGACAGGGGGCTATGGCTACACCTTC
TRBJ2-2 | TRBV2 | once | . | 14 | CASEGHLNTGELFF | TGTGCCAGCGAGGGACACCTGAACACCGGGGAGCTGTTTTTT
TRBJ1-2 | TRBV19 | few | . | 14 | CASSRAIEGYGYTF | TGTGCCAGTAGTAGGGCCATAGAGGGATATGGCTACACCTTC
TRBJ1-5 | TRBV10-3 | . | TRBD1 | 13 | CAISTGARQPQHF | TGTGCCATTTCCACAGGGGCCCGTCAGCCCCAGCATTTT
TRBJ2-7 | TRBV20-1 | . | . | 13 | CSASPGHTYEQYF | TGCAGTGCTAGTCCCGGACATACCTACGAGCAGTACTTC